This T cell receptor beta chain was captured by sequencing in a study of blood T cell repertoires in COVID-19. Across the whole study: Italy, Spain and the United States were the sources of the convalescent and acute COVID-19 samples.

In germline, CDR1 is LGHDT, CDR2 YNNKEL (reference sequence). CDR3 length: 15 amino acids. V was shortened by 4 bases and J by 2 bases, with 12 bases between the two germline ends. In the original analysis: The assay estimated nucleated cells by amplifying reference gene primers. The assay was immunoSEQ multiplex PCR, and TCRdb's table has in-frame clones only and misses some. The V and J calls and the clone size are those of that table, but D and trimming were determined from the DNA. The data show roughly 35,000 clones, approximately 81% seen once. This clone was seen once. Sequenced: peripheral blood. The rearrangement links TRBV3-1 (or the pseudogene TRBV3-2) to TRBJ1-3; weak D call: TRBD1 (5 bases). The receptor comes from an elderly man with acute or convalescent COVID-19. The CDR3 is CASSLPSGAGNTIYF. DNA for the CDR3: TGTGCCAGCAGCCTACCGTCGGGGGCTGGAAACACCATATATTTT.